This T cell receptor (beta chain) is drawn from a study of CD8+ T cells in alopecia areata. Study findings and constraints: Amid tofacitinib therapy, many expanded lesional clones stayed present in scalp and blood. Normal skin's resident alphabeta T cells are sequenced alongside lesional scalp T cells.

RNA was isolated and reverse transcribed to cDNA, the sequencing template. Clones were read by immunoSEQ multiplex PCR, and TCRdb kept only the in-frame ones, dropping some. The sample yields approximately 210,000 clones, under 70% seen once. Turning to this clone: The antigen is unknown.

Treatment: oral pan-JAK inhibitor, 5-10 mg twice daily. Both peripheral blood and punch biopsies of lesional scalp skin were obtained from patients who had alopecia areata. Germline CDR1 is MNHNS and CDR2 is SASEGT. V lost 5 bases to trimming and J lost 5 bases, with 12 bases between them. The CDR3 has 13 amino acids. This clonotype originated in a human donor with alopecia areata. This rearrangement joins TRBV6-1 to TRBJ1-1, with a possible D match to TRBD1 (5 bases). Sequences were derived from CD4+ T cells sorted from blood, sampled at week 4, from a patient treated with tofacitinib. CDR3 protein: CASSLGPGTEAFF. The CDR3 DNA reads TGTGCCAGCAGTTTGGGCCCAGGGACTGAAGCTTTCTTT.